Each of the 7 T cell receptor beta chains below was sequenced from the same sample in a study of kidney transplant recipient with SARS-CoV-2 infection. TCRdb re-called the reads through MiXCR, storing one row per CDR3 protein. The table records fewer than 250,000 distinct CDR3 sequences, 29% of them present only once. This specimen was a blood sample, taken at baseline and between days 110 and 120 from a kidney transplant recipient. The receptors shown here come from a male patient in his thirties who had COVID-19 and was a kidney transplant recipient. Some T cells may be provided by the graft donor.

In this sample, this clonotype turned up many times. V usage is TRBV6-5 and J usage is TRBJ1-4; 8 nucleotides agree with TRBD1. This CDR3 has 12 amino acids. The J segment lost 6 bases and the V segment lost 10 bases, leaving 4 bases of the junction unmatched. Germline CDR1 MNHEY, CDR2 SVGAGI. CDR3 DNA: TGTGCCACCAGGACAGGGTATGAAAAACTGTTTTTT. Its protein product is CATRTGYEKLFF.

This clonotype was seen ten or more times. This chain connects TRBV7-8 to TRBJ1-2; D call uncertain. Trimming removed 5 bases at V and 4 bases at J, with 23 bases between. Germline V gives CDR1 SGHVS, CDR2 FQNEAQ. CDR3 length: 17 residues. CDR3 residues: CASSASVFTRKTYGYTF. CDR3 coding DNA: TGTGCCAGCAGCGCGAGCGTGTTTACCCGAAAGACCTATGGCTACACCTTC.

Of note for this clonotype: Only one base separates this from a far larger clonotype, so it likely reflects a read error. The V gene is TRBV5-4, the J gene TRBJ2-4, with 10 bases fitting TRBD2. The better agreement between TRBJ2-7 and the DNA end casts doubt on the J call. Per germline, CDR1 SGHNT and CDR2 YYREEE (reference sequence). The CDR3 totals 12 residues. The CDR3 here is CTFGLAEYEQYF. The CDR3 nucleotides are TGTACTTTCGGACTAGCGGAGTACGAGCAGTACTTC.

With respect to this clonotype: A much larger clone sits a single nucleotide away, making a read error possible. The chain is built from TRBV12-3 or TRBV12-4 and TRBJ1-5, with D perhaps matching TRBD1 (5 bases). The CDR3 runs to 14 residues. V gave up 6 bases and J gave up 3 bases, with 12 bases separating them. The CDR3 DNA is TGTGCCAGCAGGCTGACAGTGAACAATCAGCCCCAGCATTTT. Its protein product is CASRLTVNNQPQHF.

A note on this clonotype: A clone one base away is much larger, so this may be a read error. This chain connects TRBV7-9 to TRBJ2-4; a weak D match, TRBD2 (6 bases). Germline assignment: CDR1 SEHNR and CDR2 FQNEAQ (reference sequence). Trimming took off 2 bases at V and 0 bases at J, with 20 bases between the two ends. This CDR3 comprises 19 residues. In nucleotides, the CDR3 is TGTGCCAGCAGCTTATCTCTTGCGGGATCCCTGGGAGCCAAAAACATTCAGTACTTC. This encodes CASSLSLAGSLGAKNIQYF.

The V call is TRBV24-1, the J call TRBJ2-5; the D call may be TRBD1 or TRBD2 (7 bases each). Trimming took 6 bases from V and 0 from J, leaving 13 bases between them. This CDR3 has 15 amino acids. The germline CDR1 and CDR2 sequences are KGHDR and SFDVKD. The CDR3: CATSKSGTDQETQYF. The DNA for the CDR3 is TGTGCCACCAGTAAGAGCGGGACAGACCAAGAGACCCAGTACTTC.

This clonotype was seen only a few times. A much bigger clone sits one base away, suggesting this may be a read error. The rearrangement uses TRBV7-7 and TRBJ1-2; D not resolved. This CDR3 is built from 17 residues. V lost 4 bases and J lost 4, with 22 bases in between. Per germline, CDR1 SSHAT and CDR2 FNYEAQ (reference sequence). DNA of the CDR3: TGTGCCAGCAGCTGCTTGGCTAAGTGCCGAAAGACCTATGGCTACACCTTC. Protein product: CASSCLAKCRKTYGYTF.